This T cell receptor beta chain was sequenced for a study of T cell repertoires in cytomegalovirus infection. About the study: The authors relied on CMV epitopes, both recently identified HLA-C-restricted and well-studied HLA-B-restricted. Evidence of both CMV infection and a matching HLA type came from public TCR beta signatures. Study-level results: Dominating the ex vivo response were HLA-C-restricted CMV-specific TCR beta clonotypes. Cumulative public TCR beta family frequency identified CMV carriers with the relevant HLA.

TCRdb used MiXCR to reprocess the reads, holding one entry per CDR3 protein. This sample has around 100,000 distinct CDR3 sequences, with under 55% found just once. This clonotype was counted a few times. The target antigen is unknown. This CDR3 is built from 14 residues. V lost 2 bases and J lost 8; bases outside the gene matches: 4. The sequences come from CD8+ T cells from cultured PBMCs, collected from culture after CMV antigen stimulation. This sequence joins TRBV12-3 or TRBV12-4 and TRBJ2-1; 9 bases agree with TRBD2. The clonotype was recovered from a human donor in good health (CMV status not recorded). Some clones in this sample may be carry-over from other donors' samples. The CDR3 DNA follows: TGTGCCAGCAGTTTACAGCGGGGGGTCGATGAGCAGTTCTTC. This encodes CASSLQRGVDEQFF.